The 8 T cell receptor beta chains below all came from one sample that was sequenced in a study of blood T cell repertoires in COVID-19. Profiling relied on immunoSEQ multiplex PCR, and the TCRdb table lists in-frame clones only, not all of them. The sample contains around 45,000 clones, roughly nine tenths of which appear only once. The material sequenced was peripheral blood. Receptors originate from a man aged 65-85 years with active COVID-19.

The rearrangement links TRBV5-1 to TRBJ1-1; D not resolved. Germline V gene data show CDR1 as SGHRS and CDR2 as YFSETQ. The V and J ends lost 4 bases and 5 bases respectively, with 12 bases between them. The CDR3 spans 13 residues. The CDR3 DNA sequence: TGCGCCAGCAGCCCAAGTACGAGGACTGAAGCTTTCTTT. Protein product: CASSPSTRTEAFF. The variable domain in full, with the rest retrieved from reference TRBV5-1 and TRBJ1-1, is KAGVTQTPRYLIKTRGQQVTLSCSPISGHRSVSWYQQTPGQGLQFLFEYFSETQRNKGNFPGRFSGRQFSNSRSEMNVSTLELGDSALYLCASSPSTRTEAFFGQGTRLTVV.

V and J are TRBV6-6 and TRBJ1-1, with 7 positions matching TRBD1. The germline gives CDR1 MNHNY, CDR2 SVGAGI (reference sequence). This CDR3 spans 14 amino acids. The V gene end was trimmed by 4 bases and the J gene end by 0 bases; junction bases not matched to a gene: 2. CDR3: CASSWGQLNTEAFF. The CDR3 bases are TGTGCCAGCAGTTGGGGACAGCTGAACACTGAAGCTTTCTTT.

The chain is built from TRBV19 and TRBJ2-2; no definite D call. Germline V gives CDR1 LNHDA, CDR2 SQIVND (reference sequence). Trimming left V 0 bases short and J 2 bases short, with 16 bases between. The CDR3 contains 18 residues. The CDR3 DNA is TGTGCCAGTAGTATAGAAGGCAGGCCGTCAATCAACACCGGGGAGCTGTTTTTT. It encodes CASSIEGRPSINTGELFF.

In its sample, this clone was seen once. The chain recombines TRBV10-3 with TRBJ2-7; maybe TRBD1 (6 bases). V was clipped by 10 bases and J by 0 bases, with 10 bases between them. Germline V gives CDR1 ENHRY, CDR2 SYGVKD. This CDR3 is 12 amino acids long. Written as DNA, the CDR3 is TGTGCCACCCAGGGGAGCTCCTACGAGCAGTACTTC. It specifies CATQGSSYEQYF.

V and J are TRBV6-5 and TRBJ2-5; the match to TRBD2 covers 9 bases. CDR3 size: 15 residues. CDR1 MNHEY and CDR2 SVGAGI come from the germline V gene. The trim removed 2 bases at V and 5 bases at J, leaving 6 bases unmatched. The CDR3 protein is CASSYRSGGSETQYF. Written as DNA, the CDR3 is TGTGCCAGCAGTTACCGTAGCGGGGGTTCGGAGACCCAGTACTTC.

The chain recombines TRBV5-1 with TRBJ1-3; TRBD1 might be the D (6 bases). V lost 10 bases and J lost 4, with 18 bases in between. Per germline, CDR1 SGHRS and CDR2 YFSETQ. The CDR3 has 14 amino acids. CDR3 DNA: TGCGCCTCCCGGCCAGGGGTTTCGGGAAACACCATATATTTT. This gives the protein CASRPGVSGNTIYF. The full variable domain, with the rest looked up from reference TRBV5-1 and TRBJ1-3, is KAGVTQTPRYLIKTRGQQVTLSCSPISGHRSVSWYQQTPGQGLQFLFEYFSETQRNKGNFPGRFSGRQFSNSRSEMNVSTLELGDSALYLCASRPGVSGNTIYFGEGSWLTVV.

V is TRBV7-2 and J is TRBJ1-6; D may be TRBD1 (5 bases). Per the germline V gene, CDR1 is SGHTA and CDR2 is FQGNSA. V gave up 0 bases and J gave up 10 bases, with 16 bases separating them. CDR3 size: 16 residues. CDR3 in amino acids: CASSLAGRGVGSPLHF. Written as DNA, the CDR3 is TGTGCCAGCAGCTTAGCGGGAAGGGGCGTTGGGTCACCCCTCCACTTT.

V is TRBV14 and J is TRBJ2-5; perhaps TRBD1 as D (5 bases). The CDR3 spans 18 residues. The ends were cut back, 3 bases at V and 5 bases at J, with 25 bases in the middle. CDR1 SGHDN and CDR2 FVKESK come from the germline V gene. CDR3 protein: CASSQGRVELDPGETQYF. The CDR3 DNA sequence: TGTGCCAGCAGCCAGGGCCGGGTGGAGCTGGATCCAGGGGAGACCCAGTACTTC.